This T cell receptor (beta chain) came from a study of T cells in Graves' hyperthyroidism and ophthalmopathy. Study-level results: A 13 V-J signature model discriminated ophthalmopathy versus stable hyperthyroidism. Most clonotypes that expanded in the thyroid above 0.001 also showed up in blood.

CDR1 is LNHNV, CDR2 YYDKDF, per germline (reference sequence). This CDR3 has 15 residues. Trimming shortened V by 9 bases and J by 5 bases, and 22 bases separated the two germline ends. This clonotype was observed many times. The antigen remains unidentified. Amplification of TCR beta CDR3 regions used RNA as the template. HTBI primers were the set used in a first-round RT-PCR of the TCR CDR3. TCRdb re-derived calls from the multiplex PCR reads in MiXCR, one entry per CDR3 protein. The sample has 330,000 or so distinct CDR3 sequences; over 15% are singletons. Pregnant or lactating patients were excluded, as were those with uncontrolled infection or other autoimmune disease. Diagnostic assessment was based on clinical symptoms, serum thyroxine and TRAb, thyroid ultrasound and orbital computed tomography.

This sequence originates from a middle-aged woman with Graves' ophthalmopathy. The sample taken for sequencing was blood. The V and J genes are TRBV15 and TRBJ1-2; possible D gene TRBD1, 6 bases. The CDR3 bases are TGTGCCACAGGGGATGAAGGACAGTTCCTTTATGGCTACACCTTC. It encodes CATGDEGQFLYGYTF.